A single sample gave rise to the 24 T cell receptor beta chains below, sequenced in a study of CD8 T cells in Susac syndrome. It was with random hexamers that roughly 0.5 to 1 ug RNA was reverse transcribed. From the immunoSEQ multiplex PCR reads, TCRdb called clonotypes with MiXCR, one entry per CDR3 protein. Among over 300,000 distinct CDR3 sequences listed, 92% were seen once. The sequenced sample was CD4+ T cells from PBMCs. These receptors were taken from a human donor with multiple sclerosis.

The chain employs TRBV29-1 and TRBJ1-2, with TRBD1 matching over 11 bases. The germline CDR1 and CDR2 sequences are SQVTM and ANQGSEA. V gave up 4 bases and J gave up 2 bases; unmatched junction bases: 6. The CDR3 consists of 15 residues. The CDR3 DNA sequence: TGCAGCGTTGTATTCGGACAGGGGGCGAACTATGGCTACACCTTC. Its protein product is CSVVFGQGANYGYTF.

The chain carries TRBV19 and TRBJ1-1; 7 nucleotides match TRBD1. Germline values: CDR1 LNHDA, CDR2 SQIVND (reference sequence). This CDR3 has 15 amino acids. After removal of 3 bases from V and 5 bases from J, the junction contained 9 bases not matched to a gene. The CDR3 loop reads CASSISDRWETEAFF. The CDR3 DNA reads TGTGCCAGTAGTATCTCGGACAGGTGGGAGACTGAAGCTTTCTTT.

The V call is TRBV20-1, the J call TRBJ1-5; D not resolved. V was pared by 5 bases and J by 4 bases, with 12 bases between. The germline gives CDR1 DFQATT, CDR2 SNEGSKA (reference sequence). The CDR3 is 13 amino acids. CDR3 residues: CSASQIPNQPQHF. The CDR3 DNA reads TGCAGTGCTTCCCAGATACCGAATCAGCCCCAGCATTTT.

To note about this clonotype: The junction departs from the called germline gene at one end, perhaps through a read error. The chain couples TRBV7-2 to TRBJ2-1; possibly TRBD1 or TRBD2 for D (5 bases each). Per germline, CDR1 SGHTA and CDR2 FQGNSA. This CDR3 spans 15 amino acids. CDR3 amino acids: CASSPAGGSFNEQFF. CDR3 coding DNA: TGTGCCAGCAGCCCGGCTGGGGGATCCTTCAATGAGCAGTTCTTC.

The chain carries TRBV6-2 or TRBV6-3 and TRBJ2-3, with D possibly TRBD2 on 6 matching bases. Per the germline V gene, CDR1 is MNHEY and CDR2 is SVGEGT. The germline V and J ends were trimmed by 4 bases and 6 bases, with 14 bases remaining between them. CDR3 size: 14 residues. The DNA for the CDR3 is TGTGCCAGCAGTTCGATAGCGGCTCCTGATACGCAGTATTTT. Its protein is CASSSIAAPDTQYF.

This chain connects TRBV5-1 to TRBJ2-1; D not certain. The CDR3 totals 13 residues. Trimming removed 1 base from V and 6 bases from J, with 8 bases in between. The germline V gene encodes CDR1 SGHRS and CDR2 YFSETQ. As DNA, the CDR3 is TGCGCCAGCAGCTTGACCCCTAGCAATGAGCAGTTCTTC. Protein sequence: CASSLTPSNEQFF. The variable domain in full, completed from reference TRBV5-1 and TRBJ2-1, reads KAGVTQTPRYLIKTRGQQVTLSCSPISGHRSVSWYQQTPGQGLQFLFEYFSETQRNKGNFPGRFSGRQFSNSRSEMNVSTLELGDSALYLCASSLTPSNEQFFGPGTRLTVL.

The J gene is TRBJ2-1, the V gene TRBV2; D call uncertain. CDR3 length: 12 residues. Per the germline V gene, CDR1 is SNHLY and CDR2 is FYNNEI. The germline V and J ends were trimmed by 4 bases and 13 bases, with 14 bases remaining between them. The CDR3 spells CASSGLRATQFF. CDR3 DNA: TGTGCCAGCAGTGGGCTCCGGGCTACACAGTTCTTC. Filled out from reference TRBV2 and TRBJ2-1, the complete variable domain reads EPEVTQTPSHQVTQMGQEVILRCVPISNHLYFYWYRQILGQKVEFLVSFYNNEISEKSEIFDDQFSVERPDGSNFTLKIRSTKLEDSAMYFCASSGLRATQFFGPGTRLTVL.

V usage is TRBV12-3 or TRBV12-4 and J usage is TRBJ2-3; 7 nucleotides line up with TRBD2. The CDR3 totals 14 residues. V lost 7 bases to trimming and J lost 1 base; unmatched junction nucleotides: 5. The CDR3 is CASKAGVRTDTQYF. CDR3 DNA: TGTGCCAGCAAGGCGGGGGTCCGCACAGATACGCAGTATTTT.

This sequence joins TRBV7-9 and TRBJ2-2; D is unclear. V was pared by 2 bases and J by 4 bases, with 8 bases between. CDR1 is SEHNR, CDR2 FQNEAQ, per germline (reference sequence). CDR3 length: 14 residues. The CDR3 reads CASSLNSVTGELFF. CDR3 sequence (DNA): TGTGCCAGCAGCTTAAATTCCGTCACCGGGGAGCTGTTTTTT.

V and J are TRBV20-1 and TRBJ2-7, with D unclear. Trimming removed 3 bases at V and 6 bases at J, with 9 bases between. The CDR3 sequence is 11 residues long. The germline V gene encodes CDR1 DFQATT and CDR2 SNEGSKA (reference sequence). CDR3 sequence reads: CSASSHSEQYF. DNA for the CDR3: TGCAGTGCTAGTTCACATAGCGAGCAGTACTTC.

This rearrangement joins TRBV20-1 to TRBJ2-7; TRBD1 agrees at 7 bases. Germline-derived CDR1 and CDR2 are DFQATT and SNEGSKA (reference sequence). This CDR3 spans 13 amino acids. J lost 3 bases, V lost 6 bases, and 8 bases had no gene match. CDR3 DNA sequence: TGCAGTGCGGAAGGGCAGGGGGTCTACGAGCAGTACTTC. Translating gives CSAEGQGVYEQYF.

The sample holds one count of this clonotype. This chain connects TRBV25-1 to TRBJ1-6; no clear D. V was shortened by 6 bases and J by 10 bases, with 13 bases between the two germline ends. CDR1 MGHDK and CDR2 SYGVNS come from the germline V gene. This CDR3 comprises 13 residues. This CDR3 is CASREGRSSPLHF. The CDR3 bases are TGTGCCAGCAGGGAGGGTCGGTCGTCACCCCTCCACTTT. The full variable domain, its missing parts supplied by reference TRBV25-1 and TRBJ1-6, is EADIYQTPRYLVIGTGKKITLECSQTMGHDKMYWYQQDPGMELHLIHYSYGVNSTEKGDLSSESTVSRIRTEHFPLTLESARPSHTSQYLCASREGRSSPLHFGNGTRLTVT.

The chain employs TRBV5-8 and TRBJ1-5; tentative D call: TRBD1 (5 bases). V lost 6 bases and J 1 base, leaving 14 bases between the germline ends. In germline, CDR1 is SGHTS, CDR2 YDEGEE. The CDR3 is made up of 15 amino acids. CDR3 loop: CASTPGVGSNQPQHF. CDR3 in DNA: TGTGCCAGCACCCCGGGGGTAGGCAGCAATCAGCCCCAGCATTTT. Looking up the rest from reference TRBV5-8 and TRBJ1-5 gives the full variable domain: EAGVTQSPTHLIKTRGQQATLRCSPISGHTSVYWYQQALGLGLQFLLWYDEGEERNRGNFPPRFSGRQFPNYSSELNVNALELEDSALYLCASTPGVGSNQPQHFGDGTRLSIL.

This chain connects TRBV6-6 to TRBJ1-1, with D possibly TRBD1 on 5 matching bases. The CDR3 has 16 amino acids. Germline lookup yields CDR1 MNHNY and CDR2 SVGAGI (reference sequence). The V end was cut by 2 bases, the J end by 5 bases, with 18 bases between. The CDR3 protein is CASSYPRAGDRTEAFF. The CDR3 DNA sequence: TGTGCCAGCAGTTACCCCCGGGCGGGGGATAGGACTGAAGCTTTCTTT.

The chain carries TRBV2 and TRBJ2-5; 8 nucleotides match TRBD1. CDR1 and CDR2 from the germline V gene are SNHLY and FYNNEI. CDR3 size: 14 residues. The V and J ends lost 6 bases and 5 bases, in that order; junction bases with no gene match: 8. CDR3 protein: CASSSGTGYETQYF. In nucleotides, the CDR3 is TGTGCCAGCAGCTCCGGGACAGGATACGAGACCCAGTACTTC. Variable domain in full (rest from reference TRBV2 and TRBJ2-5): EPEVTQTPSHQVTQMGQEVILRCVPISNHLYFYWYRQILGQKVEFLVSFYNNEISEKSEIFDDQFSVERPDGSNFTLKIRSTKLEDSAMYFCASSSGTGYETQYFGPGTRLLVL.

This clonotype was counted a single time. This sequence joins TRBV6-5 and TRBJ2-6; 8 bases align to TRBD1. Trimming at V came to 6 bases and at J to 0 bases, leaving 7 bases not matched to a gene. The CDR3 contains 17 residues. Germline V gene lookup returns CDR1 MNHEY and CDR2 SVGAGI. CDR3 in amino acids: CASSYQGATSGANVLTF. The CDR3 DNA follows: TGTGCCAGCAGCTACCAGGGGGCCACCTCTGGGGCCAACGTCCTGACTTTC.

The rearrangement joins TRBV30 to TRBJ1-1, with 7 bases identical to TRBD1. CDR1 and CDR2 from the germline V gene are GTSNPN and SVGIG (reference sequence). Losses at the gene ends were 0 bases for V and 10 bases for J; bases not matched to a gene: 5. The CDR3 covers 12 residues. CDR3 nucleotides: TGTGCCTGGAGTGTGCCAGGGGGGATAGCTTTCTTT. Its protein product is CAWSVPGGIAFF.

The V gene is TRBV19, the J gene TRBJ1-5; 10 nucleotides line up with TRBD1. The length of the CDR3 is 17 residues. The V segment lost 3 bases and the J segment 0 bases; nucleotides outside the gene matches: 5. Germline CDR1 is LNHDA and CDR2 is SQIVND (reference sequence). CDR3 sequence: CASSMGQGTDSNQPQHF. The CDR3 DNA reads TGTGCCAGTAGTATGGGACAGGGGACGGATAGCAATCAGCCCCAGCATTTT.

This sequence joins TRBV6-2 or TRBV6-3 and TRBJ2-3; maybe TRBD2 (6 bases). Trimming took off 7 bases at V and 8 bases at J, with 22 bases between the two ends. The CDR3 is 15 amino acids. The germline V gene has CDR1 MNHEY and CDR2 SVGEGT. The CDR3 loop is CASNIDGGAQGTQYF. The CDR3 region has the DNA TGTGCCAGCAACATAGACGGAGGGGCCCAAGGTACGCAGTATTTT.

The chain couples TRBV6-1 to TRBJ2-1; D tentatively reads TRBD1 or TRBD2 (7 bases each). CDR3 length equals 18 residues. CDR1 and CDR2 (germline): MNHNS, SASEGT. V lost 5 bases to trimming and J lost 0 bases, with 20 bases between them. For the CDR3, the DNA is TGTGCCAGCAGTCAATTTTTCGGGGAGGGGGCCTCCTACAATGAGCAGTTCTTC. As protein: CASSQFFGEGASYNEQFF.

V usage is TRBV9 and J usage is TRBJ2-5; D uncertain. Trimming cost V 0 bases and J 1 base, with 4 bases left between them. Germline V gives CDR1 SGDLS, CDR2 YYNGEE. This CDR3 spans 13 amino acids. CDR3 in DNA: TGTGCCAGCAGCGTAGTCCCCCAAGAGACCCAGTACTTC. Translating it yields CASSVVPQETQYF.

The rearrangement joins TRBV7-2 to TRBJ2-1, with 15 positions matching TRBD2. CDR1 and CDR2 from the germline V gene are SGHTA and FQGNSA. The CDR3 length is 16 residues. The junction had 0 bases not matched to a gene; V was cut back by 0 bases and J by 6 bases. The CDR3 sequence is CASSLAGLAGGNEQFF. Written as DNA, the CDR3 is TGTGCCAGCAGCTTAGCGGGACTAGCGGGAGGCAATGAGCAGTTCTTC. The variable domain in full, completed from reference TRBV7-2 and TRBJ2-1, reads GAGVSQSPSNKVTEKGKDVELRCDPISGHTALYWYRQSLGQGLEFLIYFQGNSAPDKSGLPSDRFSAERTGGSVSTLTIQRTQQEDSAVYLCASSLAGLAGGNEQFFGPGTRLTVL.

CDR3 nucleotides: TGTGCCAGTAGTAAGGGGAGGGATGGCAATCAGCCCCAGCATTTT. Amino acid sequence: CASSKGRDGNQPQHF. V and J are TRBV19 and TRBJ1-5; D is possibly TRBD1 (5 bases). The CDR3 contains 15 residues. V was trimmed by 4 bases and J by 2 bases, leaving 12 bases between them. CDR1 LNHDA and CDR2 SQIVND come from the germline V gene (reference sequence).

The CDR3 loop is CASSYTGGRSNQPQHF. The DNA for the CDR3 is TGTGCCAGCAGTTATACAGGGGGCAGAAGCAATCAGCCCCAGCATTTT. The rearrangement links TRBV7-2 to TRBJ1-5; 9 positions match TRBD1. The CDR3 runs 16 residues. Germline values: CDR1 SGHTA, CDR2 FQGNSA. V shed 6 bases and J 1 base; nucleotides not matched to a gene: 7.